The source of this T cell receptor beta chain is a study of human T cells and chemical hapten exposure. MiXCR, applied by TCRdb to the RACE reads, yields one record per CDR3 protein. The table lists 80,000 to 100,000 distinct CDR3 sequences, 11% of them singletons. Ten or more counts support this clonotype. What it recognizes is unknown. Study results and caveats: Clustering by CDR3 similarity yielded significantly more large clusters from expanded TCRs than controls. DPC sensitization produced no change in TCRs with frequency above 1 in 1000.

As for time point: patch test 3, about 24 weeks after DPC sensitization. Treatment of the sample: therapeutic diphenylcyclopropenone sensitization with weekly scalp DPC. Every patch test was put on after a blood sample was taken. The CDR3 extends over 13 amino acids. Germline assignment: CDR1 SNHLY and CDR2 FYNNEI. The V end lost 10 bases, the J end lost 4 bases, and 15 bases lay between the germline ends. The material was whole blood, obtained in connection with sensitization to the hapten diphenylcyclopropenone (DPC). The V gene is TRBV2, the J gene TRBJ2-3, with a possible D match to TRBD2 (5 bases). The TCR comes from a woman in her 30s with alopecia areata. Some clones in this sample may be carry-over from other donors' samples. The CDR3 nucleotides are TGTGCCATAACTTCTGTCGGGGCAGATACGCAGTATTTT. It codes for CAITSVGADTQYF.